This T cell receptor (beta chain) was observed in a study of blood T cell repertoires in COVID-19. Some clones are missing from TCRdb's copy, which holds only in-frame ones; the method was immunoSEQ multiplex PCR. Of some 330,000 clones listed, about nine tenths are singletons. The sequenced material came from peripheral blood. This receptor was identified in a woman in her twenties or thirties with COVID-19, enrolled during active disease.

CDR3 nucleotide sequence: TGTGCTAGTGGTTTGACACCGGAGCTCAATCAGCCCCAGCATTTT. This encodes CASGLTPELNQPQHF. The V call is TRBV12-5, the J call TRBJ1-5; no clear D. This CDR3 is built from 15 residues. The germline V gene encodes CDR1 LGHNT and CDR2 FRNRAP. V was clipped by 2 bases and J by 3 bases, with 11 bases between them.